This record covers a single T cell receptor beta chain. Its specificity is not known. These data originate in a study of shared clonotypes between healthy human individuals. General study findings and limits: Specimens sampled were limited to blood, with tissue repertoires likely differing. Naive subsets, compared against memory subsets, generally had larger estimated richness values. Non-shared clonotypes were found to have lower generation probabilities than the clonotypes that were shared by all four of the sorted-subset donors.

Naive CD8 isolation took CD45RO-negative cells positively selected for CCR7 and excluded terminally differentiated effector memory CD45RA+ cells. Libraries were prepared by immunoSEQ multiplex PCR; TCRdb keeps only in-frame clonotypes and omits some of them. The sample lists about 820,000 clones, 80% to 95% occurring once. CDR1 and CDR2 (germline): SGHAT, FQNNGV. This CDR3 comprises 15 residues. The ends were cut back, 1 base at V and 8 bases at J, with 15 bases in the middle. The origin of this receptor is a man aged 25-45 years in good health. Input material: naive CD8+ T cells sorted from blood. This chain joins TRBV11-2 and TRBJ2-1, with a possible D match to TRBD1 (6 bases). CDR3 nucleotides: TGTGCCAGCAGCTTAGGCACAGGGAGAAGGGATGAGCAGTTCTTC. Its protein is CASSLGTGRRDEQFF.